This note documents a single TCR beta chain sequence. No antigen is known for it. This record comes from a study of shared clonotypes between healthy human individuals. Assay used: immunoSEQ multiplex PCR; TCRdb lists only in-frame clones, some missing. The table has millions of clones, 95% seen once. The CDR3 runs 14 residues. Germline V CDR1 and CDR2: MNHEY, SMNVEV (reference sequence). The germline V and J ends were trimmed by 7 bases and 2 bases, with 15 bases remaining between them. Study-wide results and limits: Rarefaction indicated that sorted-subset sequencing remained incomplete although depth was large.

The sequencing sample was made of naive CD4+ T cells sorted from blood. The subset is: CD45RA+ positively selected. The V call is TRBV27, the J call TRBJ2-7, with D perhaps TRBD1 (6 bases). The sequence derives from a man between 18 and 29 years old in good health. Here the CDR3 DNA reads TGTGCCAGCATCACATCTGGGGGCACCTACGAGCAGTACTTC. Its protein is CASITSGGTYEQYF.